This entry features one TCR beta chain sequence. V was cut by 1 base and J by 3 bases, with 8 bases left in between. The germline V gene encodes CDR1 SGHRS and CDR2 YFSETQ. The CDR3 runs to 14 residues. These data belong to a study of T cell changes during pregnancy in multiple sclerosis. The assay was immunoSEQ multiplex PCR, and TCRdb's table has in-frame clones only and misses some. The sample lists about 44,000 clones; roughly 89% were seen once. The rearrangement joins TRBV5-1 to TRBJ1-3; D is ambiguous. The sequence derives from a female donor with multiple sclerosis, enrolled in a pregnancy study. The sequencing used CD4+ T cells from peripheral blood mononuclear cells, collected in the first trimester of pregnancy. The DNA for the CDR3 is TGCGCCAGCAGCTTGACGAGGGATGGAAACACCATATATTTT. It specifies CASSLTRDGNTIYF.